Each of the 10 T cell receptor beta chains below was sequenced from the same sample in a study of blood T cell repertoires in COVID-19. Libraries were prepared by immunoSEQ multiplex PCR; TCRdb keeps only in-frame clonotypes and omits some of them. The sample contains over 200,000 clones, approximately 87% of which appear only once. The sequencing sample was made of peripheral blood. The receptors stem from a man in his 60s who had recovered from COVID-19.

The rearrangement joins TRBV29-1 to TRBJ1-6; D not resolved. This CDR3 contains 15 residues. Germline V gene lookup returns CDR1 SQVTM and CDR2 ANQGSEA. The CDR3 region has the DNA TGCGGGGTGAGGGAGGGCAGCTCCTATAATTCACCCCTCCACTTT. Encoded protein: CGVREGSSYNSPLHF.

CDR3 bases: TGTGCCAGCAGCCCGGTCCCCTCCTACGAGCAGTACTTC. Translated: CASSPVPSYEQYF. The genes are TRBV6-5 and TRBJ2-7, with unresolved D. Trimming shortened V by 6 bases and J by 0 bases, and 9 bases separated the two germline ends. This CDR3 spans 13 amino acids. CDR1 and CDR2 (germline): MNHEY, SVGAGI.

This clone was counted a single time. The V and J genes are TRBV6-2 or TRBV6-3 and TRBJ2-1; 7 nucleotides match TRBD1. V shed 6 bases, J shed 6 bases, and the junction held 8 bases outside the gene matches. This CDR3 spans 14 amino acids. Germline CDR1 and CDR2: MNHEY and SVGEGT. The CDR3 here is CASSATGMVNEQFF. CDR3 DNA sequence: TGTGCCAGCAGCGCGACAGGGATGGTCAATGAGCAGTTCTTC.

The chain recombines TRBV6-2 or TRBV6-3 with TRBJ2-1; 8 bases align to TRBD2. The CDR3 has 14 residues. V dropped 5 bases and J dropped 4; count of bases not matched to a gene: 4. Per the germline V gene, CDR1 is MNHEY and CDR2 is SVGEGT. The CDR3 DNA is TGTGCCAGCAGTAGCCAGCGGGGGTACAATGAGCAGTTCTTC. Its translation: CASSSQRGYNEQFF.

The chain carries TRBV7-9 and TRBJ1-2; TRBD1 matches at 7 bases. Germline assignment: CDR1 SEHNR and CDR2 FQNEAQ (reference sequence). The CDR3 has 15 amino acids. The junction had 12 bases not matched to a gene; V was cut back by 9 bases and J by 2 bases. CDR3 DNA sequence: TGTGCCAGTATCGGTGTCCCAGGGGGAAACTATGGCTACACCTTC. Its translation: CASIGVPGGNYGYTF.

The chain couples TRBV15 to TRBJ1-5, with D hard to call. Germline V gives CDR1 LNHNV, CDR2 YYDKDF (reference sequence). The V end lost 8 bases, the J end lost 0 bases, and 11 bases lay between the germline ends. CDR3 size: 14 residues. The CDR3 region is CATSYTDSNQPQHF. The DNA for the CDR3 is TGTGCCACCTCTTACACCGATAGCAATCAGCCCCAGCATTTT.

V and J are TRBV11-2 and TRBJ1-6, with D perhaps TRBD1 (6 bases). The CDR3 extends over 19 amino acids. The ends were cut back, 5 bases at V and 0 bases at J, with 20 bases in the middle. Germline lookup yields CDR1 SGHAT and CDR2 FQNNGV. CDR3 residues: CASSQPKGQSSSYNSPLHF. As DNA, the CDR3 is TGTGCCAGCAGCCAACCAAAAGGACAGTCCAGCTCCTATAATTCACCCCTCCACTTT.

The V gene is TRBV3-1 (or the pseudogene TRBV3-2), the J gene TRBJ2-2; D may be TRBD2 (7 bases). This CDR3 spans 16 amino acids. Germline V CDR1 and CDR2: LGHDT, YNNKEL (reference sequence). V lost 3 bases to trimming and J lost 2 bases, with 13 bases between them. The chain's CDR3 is CASSQRGEGNTGELFF. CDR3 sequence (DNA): TGTGCCAGCAGCCAGAGGGGGGAGGGTAACACCGGGGAGCTGTTTTTT.

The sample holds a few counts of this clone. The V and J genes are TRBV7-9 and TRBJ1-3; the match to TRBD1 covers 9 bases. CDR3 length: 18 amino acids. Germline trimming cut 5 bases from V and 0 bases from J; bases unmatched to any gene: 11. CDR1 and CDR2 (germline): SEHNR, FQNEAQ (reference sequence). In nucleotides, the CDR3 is TGTGCCAGCAGCCCCCTGGGACAGGGCCTCCTCTCTGGAAACACCATATATTTT. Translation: CASSPLGQGLLSGNTIYF. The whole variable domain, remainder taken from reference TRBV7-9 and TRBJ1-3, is DTGVSQNPRHKITKRGQNVTFRCDPISEHNRLYWYRQTLGQGPEFLTYFQNEAQLEKSRLLSDRFSAERPKGSFSTLEIQRTEQGDSAMYLCASSPLGQGLLSGNTIYFGEGSWLTVV.

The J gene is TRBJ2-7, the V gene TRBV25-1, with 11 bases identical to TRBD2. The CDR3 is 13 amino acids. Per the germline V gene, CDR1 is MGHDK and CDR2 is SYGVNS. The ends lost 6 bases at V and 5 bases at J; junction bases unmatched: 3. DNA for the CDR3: TGTGCCAGCAGCAGACTAGCGGGGAACGAGCAGTACTTC. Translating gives CASSRLAGNEQYF.